This T cell receptor beta chain originates from a study of blood T cell repertoires in COVID-19. Turning to the study itself: Acute and convalescent COVID-19 samples came from the United States, Italy and Spain. The cDNA or gDNA used as material had been derived from T cells, B-cell-depleted T cells, or PBMCs.

Original handling: Nucleated cell number was recorded as an estimate derived from reference gene primer amplification. Libraries were prepared by immunoSEQ multiplex PCR; TCRdb keeps only in-frame clonotypes and omits some of them. V and J calls and clone size are given by that table; D and trimming were obtained from the DNA. The repertoire holds under 250,000 clones, with roughly 80% as singletons. This TCR derives from a woman in her 70s with acute or convalescent COVID-19. Sequencing was carried out using peripheral blood.

In DNA form, the CDR3 reads TGTGCCTCCCGGGACAGGGGCATTGGGGAGCAGTACTTC. It specifies CASRDRGIGEQYF. The chain combines TRBV10-3 with TRBJ2-7; 10 bases fit TRBD1. The V segment lost 11 bases and the J segment 7 bases; nucleotides outside the gene matches: 11. The V gene's germline CDR1 is ENHRY and CDR2 SYGVKD. The CDR3 contains 13 residues.